This TCR beta chain was captured in a study of blood T cell repertoires in COVID-19. On the study more broadly: COVID-19 samples, acute and convalescent, were from the United States, Italy and Spain. T cells, B-cell-depleted T cells, or PBMCs supplied cDNA or gDNA.

In the original workflow: Reference gene primer amplification gave estimated nucleated cell counts. TCRdb's table, derived via immunoSEQ multiplex PCR, lists solely in-frame clones and lacks some. That table gives V, J and clone size, and the DNA gave D and trimming. The data contain about 74,000 clones, 90% of them singletons. CDR3 length: 14 residues. Per germline, CDR1 SNHLY and CDR2 FYNNEI. V lost 4 bases and J lost 9; bases outside the gene matches: 8. What was sequenced was peripheral blood. This chain uses TRBV2 with TRBJ2-4, with 8 positions matching TRBD2. The clonotype comes from a woman aged 45-65 years in a cohort sampled during active COVID-19. CDR3 in DNA: TGTGCCAGCAGTGTTCTTACTAGCGGTGCCATTCAGTACTTC. This translates into CASSVLTSGAIQYF.